This T cell receptor (beta chain) was sequenced for a study of T cell responses to AZD1222 COVID-19 vaccine. V gave up 0 bases and J gave up 9 bases, with 12 bases separating them. The CDR3 length is 15 residues. From germline, CDR1 is SGHDN and CDR2 FVKESK. Of note for this clone: As yet, its antigen is unknown.

Using immunoSEQ multiplex PCR, the repertoire was profiled, and TCRdb retains in-frame clones only, with some absent. The data contain about 35,000 clones, 86% of them singletons. Overall study findings and caveats: Unmutated variant regions are reportedly targeted by nearly half of spike-specific TCRs. All repertoire sampling was performed exclusively after the peak T cell response.

The receptor was derived from an adult who received the AZD1222 COVID-19 vaccine. This specimen consisted of peripheral blood, obtained 28 days after the second AZD1222 dose. The V gene is TRBV14, the J gene TRBJ1-6; TRBD1 is a possible D gene (6 bases). CDR3 residues: CASSQDRSRGSPLHF. The DNA for the CDR3 is TGTGCCAGCAGCCAAGATAGGTCCAGGGGTTCACCCCTCCACTTT.